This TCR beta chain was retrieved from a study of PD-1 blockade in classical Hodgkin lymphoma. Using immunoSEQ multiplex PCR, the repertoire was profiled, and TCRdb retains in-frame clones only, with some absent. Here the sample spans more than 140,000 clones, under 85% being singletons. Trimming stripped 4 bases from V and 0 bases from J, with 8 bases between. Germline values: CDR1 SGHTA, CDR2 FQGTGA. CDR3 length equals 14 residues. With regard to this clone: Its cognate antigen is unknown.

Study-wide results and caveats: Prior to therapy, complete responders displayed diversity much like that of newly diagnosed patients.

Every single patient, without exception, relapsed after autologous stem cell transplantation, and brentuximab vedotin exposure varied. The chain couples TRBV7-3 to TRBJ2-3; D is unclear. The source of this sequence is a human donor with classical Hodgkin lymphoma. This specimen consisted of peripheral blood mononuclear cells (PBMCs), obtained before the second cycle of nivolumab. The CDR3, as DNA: TGTGCCAGCAGCTCCTCCCATAGCACAGATACGCAGTATTTT. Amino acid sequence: CASSSSHSTDTQYF. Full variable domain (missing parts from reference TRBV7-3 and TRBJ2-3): GAGVSQTPSNKVTEKGKYVELRCDPISGHTALYWYRQSLGQGPEFLIYFQGTGAADDSGLPNDRFFAVRPEGSVSTLKIQRTERGDSAVYLCASSSSHSTDTQYFGPGTRLTVL.